The 8 T cell receptor beta chains in this list originate from one sample, sequenced in a study of blood T cell repertoires in COVID-19 (dated by TCRdb to the early 2020s). Libraries came from the immunoSEQ multiplex PCR assay. The source is immuneACCESS, and TCRdb retained only in-frame sequences with V and J called. Part of the clones is not carried over; for the studies checked, unresolved V genes explain less than half of this, and the remainder is unexplained. This sample lists about 110,000 clones; about 91% were detected once. The leading ten clones occupy around 6.5% of the sample. Specimen: peripheral blood. These receptors were taken from a man in his fifties with active or convalescent COVID-19.

This chain connects TRBV5-1 to TRBJ2-2; 9 positions agree with TRBD2. V trimming: 2 bases; J trimming: 1 base; junction bases outside the gene matches: 3. The CDR3 covers 16 residues. The V gene's germline CDR1 is SGHRS and CDR2 YFSETQ. The CDR3 nucleotides are TGCGCCAGCAGCTTTAGCGGGAGTTTGAACACCGGGGAGCTGTTTTTT. Translated, it gives CASSFSGSLNTGELFF.

V usage is TRBV6-4 and J usage is TRBJ2-5; TRBD1 matches at 9 bases. The CDR3 is 15 amino acids. Germline lookup yields CDR1 MRHNA and CDR2 SNTAGT. The J segment lost 2 bases and the V segment lost 3 bases, leaving 4 bases of the junction unmatched. CDR3 in amino acids: CASSEGQGRQETQYF. The CDR3 DNA sequence: TGTGCCAGCAGTGAGGGACAGGGAAGGCAAGAGACCCAGTACTTC.

The V call is TRBV5-1, the J call TRBJ2-1; 10 bases map to TRBD2. The CDR3 sequence is 15 residues long. Looked up from germline, CDR1 is SGHRS and CDR2 is YFSETQ. The trim removed 0 bases at V and 9 bases at J, leaving 6 bases unmatched. The chain's CDR3 is CASSLEGLARGEQFF. The CDR3 DNA reads TGCGCCAGCAGCTTGGAGGGACTAGCGAGGGGTGAGCAGTTCTTC.

The V gene is TRBV2, the J gene TRBJ2-1; 8 bases fit TRBD2. Germline trimming cut 6 bases from V and 3 bases from J; bases unmatched to any gene: 4. Germline loops: CDR1 SNHLY, CDR2 FYNNEI. The CDR3 is 14 amino acids. The CDR3 region has the DNA TGTGCCAGCAGGGCGGGAGGTCTCTACAATGAGCAGTTCTTC. This sequence encodes CASRAGGLYNEQFF.

This sequence joins TRBV28 and TRBJ2-5; D gene ambiguous. The germline V gene encodes CDR1 MDHEN and CDR2 SYDVKM. Trimming cost V 6 bases and J 0 bases, with 17 bases left between them. The CDR3 has 16 residues. CDR3 region: CASRPPFTPYQETQYF. Written as DNA, the CDR3 is TGTGCCAGCAGACCCCCTTTTACACCGTACCAAGAGACCCAGTACTTC.

CDR3 coding DNA: TGCGCCAGCAGCGTGACAGGGCCTCCCTACGAGCAGTACTTC. It yields the protein CASSVTGPPYEQYF. The chain uses TRBV5-1 and TRBJ2-7, with TRBD1 matching 7 bases. The CDR3 consists of 14 residues. Germline CDR1 SGHRS, CDR2 YFSETQ. With V trimmed by 4 bases and J by 2 bases, 6 bases remained unmatched.

The chain couples TRBV5-1 to TRBJ2-3; TRBD1 agrees at 9 bases. This CDR3 is built from 16 residues. In germline, CDR1 is SGHRS, CDR2 YFSETQ. The junction had 4 bases not matched to a gene; V was cut back by 2 bases and J by 0 bases. CDR3 DNA: TGCGCCAGCAGCTTCGGACAGGGGCTGAGCACAGATACGCAGTATTTT. As protein: CASSFGQGLSTDTQYF.

The gene calls are TRBV11-2 and TRBJ2-1, with 8 nucleotides matching TRBD2. V was pared by 2 bases and J by 3 bases, with 6 bases of the junction left unmatched. The CDR3 has 16 amino acids. The germline V gene has CDR1 SGHAT and CDR2 FQNNGV. The CDR3 protein is CASSLRGSGIYNEQFF. The CDR3 DNA follows: TGTGCCAGCAGCTTAAGGGGTAGCGGGATCTACAATGAGCAGTTCTTC.